This passage covers 21 T cell receptor beta chains from one sample sequenced in a study of post-analysis software for immune sequencing data. Study results and caveats: Among roughly five TRBV segments more frequent in patients than controls were TRBV5-6, TRBV5-1 and TRBV20-1.

No antigen is known for these receptors. TCR beta libraries were prepared from cDNA with unique molecular identifiers. Via MiXCR, TCRdb re-called the PCR reads, giving one row per CDR3 protein. Among roughly 730,000 distinct CDR3 sequences listed, about 32% were seen once. The sequencing sample was made of blood. The receptors were sampled from a girl aged 5-17 years with multiple sclerosis.

The V call is TRBV20-1, the J call TRBJ1-4; D gene ambiguous. V dropped 5 bases and J dropped 7 bases, with 20 bases sitting between them. The CDR3 contains 15 residues. Germline V gene lookup returns CDR1 DFQATT and CDR2 SNEGSKA (reference sequence). In DNA form, the CDR3 reads TGCAGTGCTGCGGCGGAACAGCCTGAGGGTGAAAAACTGTTTTTT. This sequence encodes CSAAAEQPEGEKLFF.

The chain is built from TRBV10-1 and TRBJ2-1, with TRBD2 matching over 7 bases. The length of the CDR3 is 16 residues. Germline CDR1 is WNHNN and CDR2 is SYGVQD (reference sequence). V gave up 5 bases and J gave up 5 bases; unmatched junction bases: 12. CDR3 residues: CASSFRRSGGHNEQFF. The CDR3 DNA sequence: TGCGCCAGCAGTTTCCGACGGTCGGGGGGTCACAATGAGCAGTTCTTC.

The rearrangement joins TRBV3-1 to TRBJ2-4; D is unclear. From germline, CDR1 is LGHDT and CDR2 YNNKEL (reference sequence). There are 16 residues in the CDR3. The germline V and J ends were trimmed by 4 bases and 3 bases, with 16 bases remaining between them. The CDR3 DNA is TGTGCCAGCAGCCGCATCACGTCCAAGAACAAAAACATTCAGTACTTC. Residues: CASSRITSKNKNIQYF.

This clonotype was picked up many times. The V call is TRBV10-3, the J call TRBJ2-6; D might be TRBD2 (5 bases). Deletions cut 9 bases from V and 2 bases from J, with 8 bases between. Germline CDR1 is ENHRY and CDR2 is SYGVKD. The CDR3 loop spans 13 amino acids. CDR3 nucleotides: TGTGCCATGGCCGGGGCTGGGGCCAACGTCCTGACTTTC. Amino acid sequence: CAMAGAGANVLTF.

The rearrangement uses TRBV21-1 and TRBJ1-1; the tabulated D call, TRBD1, remains unverified against the DNA. TRBV21-1 is listed as a pseudogene. The CDR3 extends over 14 amino acids. This CDR3 reads CASSHRARFAEAFF. CDR3 bases: TGTGCCAGCAGCCACAGGGCTCGTTTCGCTGAAGCTTTCTTT.

This clonotype was seen a handful of times. This rearrangement joins TRBV20-1 to TRBJ1-2; 8 positions match TRBD1. V was clipped by 3 bases and J by 4 bases; unmatched bases: 4. The CDR3 totals 13 residues. Germline V lookup: CDR1 DFQATT, CDR2 SNEGSKA (reference sequence). The DNA for the CDR3 is TGCAGTGCTAGGCAGGGGGCTCCCTATGGCTACACCTTC. Translation gives CSARQGAPYGYTF.

This clonotype was detected only a few times. V and J are TRBV29-1 and TRBJ1-2; D gene uncertain. Germline CDR1 reads SQVTM; CDR2 reads ANQGSEA. Trimming took off 3 bases at V and 6 bases at J, with 2 bases between the two ends. CDR3 length: 9 residues. The CDR3 coding sequence is TGCAGCGTTGACAATGGCTACACCTTC. It yields the protein CSVDNGYTF.

This clonotype has only a few counts. This rearrangement joins TRBV6-6 to TRBJ2-7; TRBD1 or TRBD2 may be the D gene (6 bases each). In germline, CDR1 is MNHNY, CDR2 SVGAGI (reference sequence). The CDR3 is 15 amino acids. Deletions cut 5 bases from V and 0 bases from J, with 14 bases between. In nucleotides, the CDR3 is TGTGCCAGCAGTGACCTAGGGGGGTCCTCCTACGAGCAGTACTTC. Translated: CASSDLGGSSYEQYF.

The rearrangement uses TRBV20-1 and TRBJ2-3, with D possibly called TRBD1 or TRBD2 (8 bases each). The CDR3 is 16 amino acids. CDR1 and CDR2 from the germline V gene are DFQATT and SNEGSKA (reference sequence). The V gene lost 5 bases and the J gene lost 1 base, with 19 bases spanning the gap. In DNA form, the CDR3 reads TGCAGTGCTCCCAGTAGCGGGACAGGAGGCACAGATACGCAGTATTTT. It is translated as CSAPSSGTGGTDTQYF.

The chain combines TRBV5-1 with TRBJ1-2; a possible D gene is TRBD1 (6 bases). The CDR3 is made up of 14 amino acids. The V gene lost 3 bases and the J gene lost 5 bases, with 14 bases spanning the gap. Germline lookup yields CDR1 SGHRS and CDR2 YFSETQ. In nucleotides, the CDR3 is TGCGCCAGCAGCTCAGGGGAATTCGATTATGGCTACACCTTC. Encoded protein: CASSSGEFDYGYTF.

This clonotype was detected a few times. This chain uses TRBV28 with TRBJ2-3, with a tentative D call TRBD2 (5 bases). Germline V gene sequence: CDR1 MDHEN, CDR2 SYDVKM. CDR3 length: 14 residues. Trimming shortened V by 8 bases and J by 6 bases, and 18 bases separated the two germline ends. CDR3 residues: CASRRLAQLDTQYF. DNA of the CDR3: TGTGCCAGCCGCCGGCTAGCCCAGTTGGATACGCAGTATTTT.

The chain uses TRBV4-1 and TRBJ2-1, with no clear D. V was cut by 0 bases and J by 5 bases, with 14 bases left in between. The CDR3 loop spans 16 amino acids. Germline V gives CDR1 MGHRA, CDR2 YSYEKL. This CDR3 reads CASSQDRYGDDNEQFF. CDR3 in DNA: TGCGCCAGCAGCCAAGATCGGTATGGGGATGACAATGAGCAGTTCTTC.

V usage is TRBV14 and J usage is TRBJ1-6; 9 nucleotides line up with TRBD1. The CDR3 runs 16 residues. Germline CDR1 reads SGHDN; CDR2 reads FVKESK. V shed 2 bases, J shed 8 bases, and the junction held 7 bases outside the gene matches. The CDR3 loop reads CASSQYSGTGYSPLHF. The CDR3 DNA sequence: TGTGCCAGCAGCCAATACTCCGGGACAGGGTATTCACCCCTCCACTTT.

This clonotype occurred a few times. The chain uses TRBV12-3 or TRBV12-4 and TRBJ1-2; weak D call: TRBD1 (5 bases). V lost 2 bases to trimming and J lost 2 bases, with 12 bases between them. The CDR3 consists of 15 residues. CDR3 in amino acids: CASSLPGRGNYGYTF. The CDR3 nucleotides read TGTGCCAGCAGTTTACCGGGACGGGGGAACTATGGCTACACCTTC.

The V and J genes are TRBV6-6 and TRBJ2-7, with TRBD1 identical over 11 bases. The length of the CDR3 is 14 residues. V shed 5 bases, J shed 6 bases, and the junction held 6 bases outside the gene matches. Germline CDR1 is MNHNY and CDR2 is SVGAGI (reference sequence). DNA for the CDR3: TGTGCCAGCAGTCAGCAGGGACAGGGGGGCGAGCAGTACTTC. Protein sequence: CASSQQGQGGEQYF.

The rearrangement links TRBV18 to TRBJ1-1, with D possibly being TRBD1 (6 bases). The germline gives CDR1 KGHSH, CDR2 LQKENI. This CDR3 has 16 residues. V lost 3 bases and J 0 bases, leaving 14 bases between the germline ends. CDR3 nucleotide sequence: TGTGCCAGCTCACCTAGTCAGCAGGGGATGAACACTGAAGCTTTCTTT. Residues: CASSPSQQGMNTEAFF.

The rearrangement joins TRBV7-2 to TRBJ2-3; D possibly corresponds to TRBD2 (5 bases). Germline V gene data show CDR1 as SGHTA and CDR2 as FQGNSA. The V end was cut by 5 bases, the J end by 6 bases, with 21 bases between. This CDR3 region has 16 residues. Here the CDR3 reads CASSPARGGLWDTQYF. The CDR3 DNA sequence: TGTGCCAGCAGCCCGGCCCGGGGTGGTTTATGGGATACGCAGTATTTT.

J is TRBJ1-1 and V is TRBV29-1, with a tentative D call TRBD1 (5 bases). From germline, CDR1 is SQVTM and CDR2 ANQGSEA. The CDR3 is made up of 12 amino acids. V was trimmed by 5 bases and J by 6 bases, leaving 13 bases between them. CDR3 residues: CSVQGELAEAFF. The CDR3 DNA reads as TGCAGCGTTCAGGGAGAGTTGGCTGAAGCTTTCTTT.

In its sample, this clonotype was seen a few times. This sequence joins TRBV7-2 and TRBJ1-5, with TRBD1 matching 8 bases. The junction had 5 bases not matched to a gene; V was cut back by 1 base and J by 6 bases. Germline V gene data show CDR1 as SGHTA and CDR2 as FQGNSA. There are 15 residues in the CDR3. CDR3 DNA sequence: TGTGCCAGCAGCTTAGTGACAGGGGAGGGTCAGCCCCAGCATTTT. It encodes CASSLVTGEGQPQHF.

This clonotype has more than one count but fewer than ten. This sequence joins TRBV11-2 and TRBJ1-2, with a tentative D call TRBD1 (6 bases). CDR1 is SGHAT, CDR2 FQNNGV, per germline. Trimming shortened V by 2 bases and J by 4 bases, and 17 bases separated the two germline ends. CDR3 length equals 16 residues. This chain's CDR3 is CASSLLGQGGGYGYTF. CDR3 nucleotides: TGTGCCAGCAGCTTACTGGGACAAGGGGGGGGCTATGGCTACACCTTC.

This clonotype has a handful of counts. The chain joins TRBV20-1 to TRBJ1-5; D not certain. V dropped 0 bases and J dropped 0 bases, with 18 bases sitting between them. Germline V gives CDR1 DFQATT, CDR2 SNEGSKA (reference sequence). This CDR3 comprises 18 residues. CDR3: CSARERRRNLYSNQPQHF. In DNA, the CDR3 is TGCAGTGCTAGAGAGCGCAGACGGAACCTATATAGCAATCAGCCCCAGCATTTT.